The 22 T cell receptor beta chains in this list originate from one sample, sequenced in a study of control samples from healthy donors and cancer patients. The method was immunoSEQ multiplex PCR; TCRdb's version includes in-frame clones alone and lacks a portion of them. The profile shows about 170,000 clones, approximately 90% of them singletons. The sequenced sample consisted of blood. All receptors derive from a man younger than 40 in good health.

This clone was recorded once. This chain joins TRBV5-5 and TRBJ1-1, with D maybe TRBD1 (5 bases). The CDR3 sequence is 14 residues long. Trimming left V 4 bases short and J 1 base short, with 11 bases between. CDR1 and CDR2 from the germline V gene are SGHKS and YYEKEE (reference sequence). CDR3 sequence reads: CASSPDGQNTEAFF. The CDR3 nucleotides read TGTGCCAGCAGCCCCGACGGACAGAACACTGAAGCTTTCTTT.

V usage is TRBV27 and J usage is TRBJ2-3, with D perhaps TRBD1 (6 bases). The V gene lost 6 bases and the J gene lost 4 bases, with 17 bases spanning the gap. The V gene's germline CDR1 is MNHEY and CDR2 SMNVEV (reference sequence). The CDR3 sequence is 15 residues long. DNA for the CDR3: TGTGCCAGCAGGGCAGGACAGATTCCGTCAGATACGCAGTATTTT. As protein: CASRAGQIPSDTQYF.

The CDR3 protein is CATAARGHSQETQYF. In nucleotides, the CDR3 is TGTGCTACCGCGGCCCGGGGACACTCTCAAGAGACCCAGTACTTC. The chain combines TRBV2 with TRBJ2-5; possible D gene TRBD1, 6 bases. The germline V gene encodes CDR1 SNHLY and CDR2 FYNNEI. The CDR3 has 15 amino acids.

The chain employs TRBV14 and TRBJ1-2, with a tentative D call TRBD1 (5 bases). Germline CDR1 is SGHDN and CDR2 is FVKESK. CDR3 size: 15 residues. Between the trimmed V and J ends, which lost 0 bases and 4 bases, there was a span of 12 bases. CDR3 sequence: CASSQDFGGAYGYTF. CDR3 DNA: TGTGCCAGCAGCCAAGATTTCGGAGGGGCCTATGGCTACACCTTC.

J is TRBJ2-3 and V is TRBV24-1, with 9 bases matching TRBD1. The junction had 5 bases not matched to a gene; V was cut back by 7 bases and J by 4 bases. Germline loops: CDR1 KGHDR, CDR2 SFDVKD. The CDR3 is 14 amino acids. The chain's CDR3 is CATRGTGISDTQYF. In DNA, the CDR3 is TGTGCCACCAGGGGGACAGGGATATCAGATACGCAGTATTTT.

The genes are TRBV6-5 and TRBJ2-1; TRBD2 is a possible D gene (6 bases). Trimming stripped 6 bases from V and 8 bases from J, with 17 bases between. Germline V gives CDR1 MNHEY, CDR2 SVGAGI. The CDR3 length is 14 residues. The chain's CDR3 is CASRGFGGYDEQFF. The CDR3 nucleotides are TGTGCCAGCAGGGGTTTCGGGGGTTACGATGAGCAGTTCTTC.

J is TRBJ1-3 and V is TRBV7-3; D remains ambiguous. The V gene lost 2 bases and the J gene lost 8 bases, with 10 bases spanning the gap. The CDR3 totals 13 residues. CDR1 SGHTA and CDR2 FQGTGA come from the germline V gene. CDR3 DNA: TGTGCCAGCAGCTTAGGCCAGGAGGACACCATATATTTT. Amino acid sequence: CASSLGQEDTIYF.

V gene TRBV4-3 combines with J gene TRBJ2-1; TRBD2 agrees at 11 bases. This CDR3 region has 15 residues. Germline trimming cut 4 bases from V and 5 bases from J; bases unmatched to any gene: 4. Germline V gene sequence: CDR1 LGHNA, CDR2 YSLEER. The CDR3 region is CASSRETSGNNEQFF. The CDR3 region has the DNA TGCGCCAGCAGCCGGGAGACTAGCGGGAACAATGAGCAGTTCTTC.

The V gene is TRBV7-3, the J gene TRBJ2-1; D uncertain. CDR3 length: 15 amino acids. The germline gives CDR1 SGHTA, CDR2 FQGTGA. The ends were cut back, 2 bases at V and 0 bases at J, with 8 bases in the middle. The CDR3 sequence: CASSLYRDSYNEQFF. In DNA, the CDR3 is TGTGCCAGCAGCTTATACAGAGACTCCTACAATGAGCAGTTCTTC.

The chain carries TRBV9 and TRBJ1-3; D remains unclear. V was clipped by 2 bases and J by 0 bases, with 9 bases between them. The CDR3 is made up of 15 amino acids. The germline V gene has CDR1 SGDLS and CDR2 YYNGEE. This CDR3 reads CASSVTAYSGNTIYF. The CDR3 DNA is TGTGCCAGCAGCGTTACTGCTTACTCTGGAAACACCATATATTTT.

The genes are TRBV11-3 and TRBJ2-7; the match to TRBD2 covers 15 bases. Germline V gives CDR1 SGHNT, CDR2 YENEEA. CDR3 length: 14 amino acids. Losses at the gene ends were 5 bases for V and 6 bases for J; bases not matched to a gene: 2. CDR3: CASSRGLAGGEQYF. The CDR3 bases are TGTGCCAGCAGCCGGGGACTAGCGGGGGGCGAGCAGTACTTC.

V gene TRBV21-1 combines with J gene TRBJ1-1; TRBD1 is taken as the D call from the table, unchecked against the DNA. TRBV21-1 is labeled a pseudogene. The CDR3 runs to 15 residues. The CDR3 region is CASTRASPAGTEAFF. Written as DNA, the CDR3 is TGTGCCAGCACCCGAGCATCACCGGCAGGGACTGAAGCTTTCTTT.

This chain links TRBV5-8 with TRBJ2-7; D might be TRBD1 or TRBD2, each matching 5 bases. CDR3 length equals 11 residues. The V gene lost 0 bases and the J gene lost 10 bases, with 8 bases spanning the gap. CDR1 and CDR2 (germline): SGHTS, YDEGEE. In DNA, the CDR3 is TGTGCCAGCAGCTTGGTGGGACCCCAGTACTTC. This codes for CASSLVGPQYF.

The chain uses TRBV19 and TRBJ2-3; the D is unclear. Germline V CDR1 and CDR2: LNHDA, SQIVND (reference sequence). The CDR3 contains 12 residues. Trimming stripped 6 bases from V and 6 bases from J, with 10 bases between. The CDR3 bases are TGTGCCAGTAGAGGCCTTATGGATACGCAGTATTTT. Translation gives CASRGLMDTQYF.

About this clone itself: The same CDR3 also results from other DNA sequences found in this sample. The J gene is TRBJ2-6, the V gene TRBV10-3; perhaps D is TRBD1 or TRBD2 (6 bases each). CDR3 length: 16 residues. The germline V and J ends were trimmed by 0 bases and 6 bases, with 12 bases remaining between them. The germline V gene has CDR1 ENHRY and CDR2 SYGVKD. DNA of the CDR3: TGTGCCATCAGTGAGTCTGGGGGGCGCGTGGCCAACGTCCTGACTTTC. Amino acids: CAISESGGRVANVLTF.

This chain uses TRBV11-1 with TRBJ1-1; 10 bases are a match to TRBD1. The V segment lost 0 bases and the J segment 10 bases; nucleotides outside the gene matches: 8. The CDR3 has 15 amino acids. Germline V lookup: CDR1 SGHAT, CDR2 FQDESV (reference sequence). For the CDR3, the DNA is TGTGCCAGCAGCTTAGCCGGGACAGGGGCCGCAATAGCTTTCTTT. Amino acids: CASSLAGTGAAIAFF.

This chain joins TRBV19 and TRBJ1-5, with 11 bases lining up with TRBD1. The germline V gene encodes CDR1 LNHDA and CDR2 SQIVND (reference sequence). The CDR3 contains 18 residues. Losses at the gene ends were 3 bases for V and 7 bases for J; bases not matched to a gene: 14. The CDR3 here is CASSILIGTGGSRQPQHF. CDR3 nucleotide sequence: TGTGCCAGTAGTATTTTGATCGGGACAGGGGGAAGTAGACAGCCCCAGCATTTT.

The rearrangement uses TRBV5-5 and TRBJ1-2, with a tentative D call TRBD1 (6 bases). The CDR3 consists of 13 residues. V lost 4 bases and J lost 8, with 15 bases in between. CDR1 is SGHKS and CDR2 is YYEKEE in the germline V gene (reference sequence). CDR3 residues: CASSRRTELGYTF. Written as DNA, the CDR3 is TGTGCCAGCAGCAGACGGACAGAGCTGGGCTACACCTTC.

V gene TRBV27 combines with J gene TRBJ2-7; 8 nucleotides line up with TRBD1. The germline CDR1 and CDR2 sequences are MNHEY and SMNVEV (reference sequence). V dropped 2 bases and J dropped 1; count of bases not matched to a gene: 1. The CDR3 covers 14 residues. In DNA form, the CDR3 reads TGTGCCAGCAGTTTAGGGACAGGATCCTACGAGCAGTACTTC. It translates to CASSLGTGSYEQYF.

The chain is built from TRBV2 and TRBJ2-1; D call uncertain. Deletions cut 4 bases from V and 6 bases from J, with 7 bases between. CDR1 is SNHLY, CDR2 FYNNEI, per germline. The CDR3 loop spans 12 amino acids. The CDR3 DNA reads as TGTGCCAGCAGTGCCTCCGGCAATGAGCAGTTCTTC. Encoded protein: CASSASGNEQFF. The variable domain in full, completed from reference TRBV2 and TRBJ2-1, reads EPEVTQTPSHQVTQMGQEVILRCVPISNHLYFYWYRQILGQKVEFLVSFYNNEISEKSEIFDDQFSVERPDGSNFTLKIRSTKLEDSAMYFCASSASGNEQFFGPGTRLTVL.

Many counts were recorded for this clone. The V gene is TRBV7-8, the J gene TRBJ1-3; D is unresolved. Germline V lookup: CDR1 SGHVS, CDR2 FQNEAQ. The CDR3 is made up of 14 amino acids. With 4 bases removed from V and 2 bases from J, the gap between germline ends came to 9 bases. This chain's CDR3 is CASSSIRPGNTIYF. Here the CDR3 DNA reads TGTGCCAGCAGCTCTATAAGACCTGGAAACACCATATATTTT.

This rearrangement joins TRBV5-1 to TRBJ1-2; 10 positions agree with TRBD1. From germline, CDR1 is SGHRS and CDR2 YFSETQ. This CDR3 has 16 residues. V shed 0 bases, J shed 4 bases, and the junction held 6 bases outside the gene matches. The CDR3 nucleotides are TGCGCCAGCAGCTTGGGGGGACAGGGGCCGATCTATGGCTACACCTTC. It yields the protein CASSLGGQGPIYGYTF. Full variable domain (missing parts from reference TRBV5-1 and TRBJ1-2): KAGVTQTPRYLIKTRGQQVTLSCSPISGHRSVSWYQQTPGQGLQFLFEYFSETQRNKGNFPGRFSGRQFSNSRSEMNVSTLELGDSALYLCASSLGGQGPIYGYTFGSGTRLTVV.